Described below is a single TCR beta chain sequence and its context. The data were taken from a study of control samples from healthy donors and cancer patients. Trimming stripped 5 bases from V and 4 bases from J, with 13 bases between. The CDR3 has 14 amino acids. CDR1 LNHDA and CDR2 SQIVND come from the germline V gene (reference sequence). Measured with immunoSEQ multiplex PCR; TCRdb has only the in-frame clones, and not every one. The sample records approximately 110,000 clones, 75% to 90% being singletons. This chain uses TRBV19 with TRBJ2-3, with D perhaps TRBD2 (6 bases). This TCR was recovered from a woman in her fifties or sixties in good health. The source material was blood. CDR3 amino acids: CASSSRTTPDTQYF. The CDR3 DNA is TGTGCCAGTAGTTCTAGGACTACCCCAGATACGCAGTATTTT.